The 14 T cell receptor beta chains listed next were all sequenced from one sample in a study of chemoradiotherapy in HPV16-positive cancers. Clones were sequenced by immunoSEQ multiplex PCR, and TCRdb holds only the in-frame ones, with some missing. The sample lists just under 5,500 clones; around 86% were seen once. Material: tumor tissue, obtained from a patient who underwent chemoradiotherapy. The receptor set was obtained from a human donor with HPV-associated anogenital cancer.

V and J are TRBV5-5 and TRBJ2-3; possibly TRBD2 for D (5 bases). CDR1 is SGHKS, CDR2 YYEKEE, per germline (reference sequence). This CDR3 spans 14 amino acids. V gave up 6 bases and J gave up 1 base, with 12 bases separating them. The CDR3 reads CASTPLGGTDTQYF. DNA of the CDR3: TGTGCCAGCACCCCGCTCGGGGGCACAGATACGCAGTATTTT.

The V and J genes are TRBV5-1 and TRBJ1-1; 7 bases are a match to TRBD1. The V gene's germline CDR1 is SGHRS and CDR2 YFSETQ. V lost 3 bases and J lost 2; bases outside the gene matches: 7. This CDR3 has 15 amino acids. The CDR3 DNA reads as TGCGCCAGCAGCTACGCCGGGACAGATAACACTGAAGCTTTCTTT. Its translation is CASSYAGTDNTEAFF.

The chain recombines TRBV6-1 with TRBJ2-1, with 11 bases identical to TRBD2. CDR1 and CDR2 from the germline V gene are MNHNS and SASEGT. V was pared by 2 bases and J by 7 bases, with 4 bases of the junction left unmatched. The CDR3 is made up of 15 amino acids. CDR3 sequence (DNA): TGTGCCAGCAGTGAACTAGCGGGGGGTGGGAATGAGCAGTTCTTC. It encodes CASSELAGGGNEQFF.

The gene calls are TRBV14 and TRBJ2-2; D perhaps matches TRBD2 (5 bases). CDR1 is SGHDN, CDR2 FVKESK, per germline. V was pared by 0 bases and J by 3 bases, with 11 bases between. The CDR3 has 16 amino acids. In nucleotides, the CDR3 is TGTGCCAGCAGCCAAGACCCAACGGGATACACCGGGGAGCTGTTTTTT. Protein: CASSQDPTGYTGELFF.

This chain links TRBV6-5 with TRBJ2-3, with 8 bases fitting TRBD2. This CDR3 spans 15 amino acids. Unmatched junction bases numbered 2, after V lost 0 bases and J lost 3 bases. Germline V gene sequence: CDR1 MNHEY, CDR2 SVGAGI. The CDR3 sequence: CASSYSRGVTDTQYF. The DNA of the CDR3 is TGTGCCAGCAGTTACTCGCGGGGGGTAACAGATACGCAGTATTTT.

The CDR3 bases are TGCAGCGTTGCCACAGCGAACACTGAAGCTTTCTTT. It encodes CSVATANTEAFF. This chain links TRBV29-1 with TRBJ1-1; D unresolved. Trimming pared 4 bases from V and 1 base from J, leaving 7 bases between. The germline gives CDR1 SQVTM, CDR2 ANQGSEA. The CDR3 has 12 residues.

The V gene is TRBV4-2, the J gene TRBJ1-6; D unresolved. Germline CDR1 and CDR2: LGHNA and YNFKEQ. The CDR3 contains 13 residues. V dropped 1 base and J dropped 9 bases, with 7 bases sitting between them. The CDR3 spells CASSQGVGSPLHF. The CDR3 DNA reads as TGTGCCAGCAGCCAAGGGGTCGGTTCACCCCTCCACTTT.

The V and J genes are TRBV9 and TRBJ2-2; D possibly corresponds to TRBD1 (6 bases). Germline CDR1 and CDR2: SGDLS and YYNGEE. V was trimmed by 4 bases and J by 6 bases, leaving 13 bases between them. This CDR3 comprises 14 residues. This CDR3 reads CASSMGARAGELFF. CDR3 in DNA: TGTGCCAGCAGCATGGGGGCGCGTGCCGGGGAGCTGTTTTTT.

This rearrangement joins TRBV6-1 to TRBJ2-5; 7 nucleotides agree with TRBD2. Germline CDR1 and CDR2: MNHNS and SASEGT. With V trimmed by 8 bases and J by 4 bases, 10 bases remained unmatched. CDR3 size: 14 residues. The CDR3 DNA reads TGTGCCAGCTCCTTGGGGGGGGTAGGAGAGACCCAGTACTTC. It is translated as CASSLGGVGETQYF.

V gene TRBV5-6 combines with J gene TRBJ1-4; no reliable D call. V was pared by 0 bases and J by 0 bases, with 9 bases between. Germline lookup yields CDR1 SGHDT and CDR2 YYEEEE. This CDR3 region has 16 residues. This CDR3 reads CASSLAGVSTNEKLFF. The CDR3 coding sequence is TGTGCCAGCAGCTTGGCCGGGGTATCAACTAATGAAAAACTGTTTTTT.

V gene TRBV30 combines with J gene TRBJ1-3; a weak D match, TRBD1 (6 bases). The germline V gene has CDR1 GTSNPN and CDR2 SVGIG (reference sequence). The CDR3 length is 13 residues. Trimming removed 3 bases from V and 2 bases from J, with 8 bases in between. Written as DNA, the CDR3 is TGTGCCTGGAGCCCAGGGGCTGGAAACACCATATATTTT. Encoded protein: CAWSPGAGNTIYF.

CDR3 in amino acids: CATSRDLGGTGVFYEQYF. CDR3 bases: TGTGCCACCAGCAGAGATCTTGGCGGGACAGGGGTGTTCTACGAGCAGTACTTC. The chain couples TRBV15 to TRBJ2-7, with 10 bases lining up with TRBD1. Germline lookup yields CDR1 LNHNV and CDR2 YYDKDF (reference sequence). This CDR3 region has 18 residues. The trim removed 0 bases at V and 3 bases at J, leaving 11 bases unmatched. The full variable domain, its missing parts supplied by reference TRBV15 and TRBJ2-7, is DAMVIQNPRYQVTQFGKPVTLSCSQTLNHNVMYWYQQKSSQAPKLLFHYYDKDFNNEADTPDNFQSRRPNTSFCFLDIRSPGLGDTAMYLCATSRDLGGTGVFYEQYFGPGTRLTVT.

The table lists this clone with a count of one. V and J are TRBV18 and TRBJ1-1, with D tentatively TRBD1 (5 bases). This CDR3 region has 16 residues. Germline lookup yields CDR1 KGHSH and CDR2 LQKENI. V was pared by 3 bases and J by 0 bases, with 14 bases between. CDR3 loop: CASSPRDGGMNTEAFF. CDR3 coding DNA: TGTGCCAGCTCACCCCGGGACGGGGGGATGAACACTGAAGCTTTCTTT.

V gene TRBV2 combines with J gene TRBJ2-5, with D possibly called TRBD1 or TRBD2 (5 bases each). The CDR3 consists of 14 residues. CDR1 and CDR2 (germline): SNHLY, FYNNEI. The V gene lost 4 bases and the J gene lost 5 bases, with 14 bases spanning the gap. As DNA, the CDR3 is TGTGCCAGCAGTGTTGGGGCTCCGGGGGAGACCCAGTACTTC. This sequence encodes CASSVGAPGETQYF.